This T cell receptor beta chain came from a study of blood T cell repertoires in COVID-19. About the study: Whether acute or convalescent, the COVID-19 samples came from the United States, Italy and Spain. Sample material is recorded as cDNA or gDNA derived from T cells, B-cell-depleted T cells, or PBMCs.

Study processing details: Counts of nucleated cells, estimated from reference gene primer amplification, were obtained. Assay: immunoSEQ multiplex PCR; the TCRdb copy retains only in-frame clones and omits some. The V and J calls and clone size come from that table; D and trimming were worked out from the DNA. The table records 650,000 to 800,000 clones, more than 80% of them present only once. The CDR3 spans 13 residues. Trimming removed 3 bases from V and 0 bases from J, with 5 bases in between. The rearrangement joins TRBV12-3 or TRBV12-4 to TRBJ1-1; no clear D. This TCR derives from a woman under 30 with acute or convalescent COVID-19. The sequenced material came from peripheral blood. The CDR3 bases are TGTGCCAGCAGTTTCTACCTGAACACTGAAGCTTTCTTT. This sequence encodes CASSFYLNTEAFF.